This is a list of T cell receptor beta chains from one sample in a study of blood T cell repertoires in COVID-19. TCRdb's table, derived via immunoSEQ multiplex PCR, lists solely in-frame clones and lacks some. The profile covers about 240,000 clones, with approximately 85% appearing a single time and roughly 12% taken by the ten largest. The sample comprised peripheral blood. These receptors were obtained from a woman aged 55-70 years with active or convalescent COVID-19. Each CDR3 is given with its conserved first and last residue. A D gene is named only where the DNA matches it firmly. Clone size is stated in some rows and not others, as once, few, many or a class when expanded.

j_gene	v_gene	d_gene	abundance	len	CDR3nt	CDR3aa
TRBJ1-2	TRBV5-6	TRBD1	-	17	TGTGCCAGCAGCTTCCGTCTCGGGACAGGGGGCGCCGGTGGCTACACCTTC	CASSFRLGTGGAGGYTF
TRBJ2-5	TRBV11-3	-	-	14	TGTGCCAGCAGCTTAGATGGAAGGAGGGAGACCCAGTACTTC	CASSLDGRRETQYF
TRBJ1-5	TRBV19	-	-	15	TGTGCCAGTAGTATGGGACTCCGGCCCGATCAGCCCCAGCATTTT	CASSMGLRPDQPQHF
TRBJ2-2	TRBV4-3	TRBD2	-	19	TGCGCCAGCAGCCAAACCGGGACTAGCGGGACCACGAACACCGGGGAGCTGTTTTTT	CASSQTGTSGTTNTGELFF
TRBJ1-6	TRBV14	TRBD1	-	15	TGTGCCAGCAGCGTCCTGACAGGGGGTGATTCACCCCTCCACTTT	CASSVLTGGDSPLHF
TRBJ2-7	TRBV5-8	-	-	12	TGTGCCAGCAGCTCACAGCTACGGGAGCAGTACTTC	CASSSQLREQYF
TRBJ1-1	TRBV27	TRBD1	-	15	TGTGCCAGCAGTTTACAGGGGGACATGAACACTGAAGCTTTCTTT	CASSLQGDMNTEAFF
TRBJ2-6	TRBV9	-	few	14	TGTGCCAGCAGCCACAACGCTGGGGCCAACGTCCTGACTTTC	CASSHNAGANVLTF
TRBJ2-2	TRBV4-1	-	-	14	TGCGCCAGCAGCCAAGGAGCGAACACCGGGGAGCTGTTTTTT	CASSQGANTGELFF
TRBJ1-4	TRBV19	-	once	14	TGTGCCAGTAGTATGGGAGCCACTAATGAAAAACTGTTTTTT	CASSMGATNEKLFF
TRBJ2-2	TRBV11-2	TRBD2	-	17	TGTGCCAGCAGCTTATTCGAGGGGCTAGCGGGGGCCGGGGAGCTGTTTTTT	CASSLFEGLAGAGELFF
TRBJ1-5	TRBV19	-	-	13	TGTGCCAGTAGTATGCAGAGCAATCAGCCCCAGCATTTT	CASSMQSNQPQHF
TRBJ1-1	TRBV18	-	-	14	TGTGCCAGCTCACCTCCAGGGGCTTTAACTGAAGCTTTCTTT	CASSPPGALTEAFF
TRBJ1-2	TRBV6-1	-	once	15	TGTGCCAGCAGTGAAGGGGCAGGGGCGAACTATGGCTACACCTTC	CASSEGAGANYGYTF
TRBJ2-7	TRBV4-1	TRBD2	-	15	TGCGCCAGCAGCCAAGGACTAGCGGGGGTCTACGAGCAGTACTTC	CASSQGLAGVYEQYF
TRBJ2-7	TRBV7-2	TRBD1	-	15	TGTGCCAGCAGCTTAGGGGGACAGGGATCCTACGAGCAGTACTTC	CASSLGGQGSYEQYF
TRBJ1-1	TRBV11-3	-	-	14	TGTGCCAGCAGCTTAGCGGGGGGGGCGACTGAAGCTTTCTTT	CASSLAGGATEAFF
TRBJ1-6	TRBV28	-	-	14	TGTGCCAGCAGTGTAGGGGGATTAAATTCACCCCTCCACTTT	CASSVGGLNSPLHF
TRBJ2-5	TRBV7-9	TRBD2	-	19	TGTGCCAGCAGCATCGGACTAGCGGGGGCCGGACGAACCCAAGAGACCCAGTACTTC	CASSIGLAGAGRTQETQYF
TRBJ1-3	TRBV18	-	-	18	TGTGCCAGCTCACCATCTCGACAGTTCTTTCGATCTGGAAACACCATATATTTT	CASSPSRQFFRSGNTIYF
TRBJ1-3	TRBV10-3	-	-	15	TGTGCCATCAGTGAGGGCAGGGGCCTTGGAAACACCATATATTTT	CAISEGRGLGNTIYF
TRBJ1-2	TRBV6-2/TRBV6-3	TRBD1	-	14	TGTGCCAGCAGTTACCGACAGGGGAACTATGGCTACACCTTC	CASSYRQGNYGYTF
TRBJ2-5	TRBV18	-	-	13	TGTGCCAGCTCATGGGCCAGCGGAGAGACCCAGTACTTC	CASSWASGETQYF
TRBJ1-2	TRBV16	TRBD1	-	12	TGTGCCAGCAGCACAGGGGCTGCTGGCTACACCTTC	CASSTGAAGYTF
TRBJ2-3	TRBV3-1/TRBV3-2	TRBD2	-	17	TGTGCCAGCAGCCCGACAAGGACTAGCCGGAGCACAGATACGCAGTATTTT	CASSPTRTSRSTDTQYF
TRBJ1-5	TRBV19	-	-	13	TGTGCCAGTAGTGATCAGGGTGGTCAGCCCCAGCATTTT	CASSDQGGQPQHF
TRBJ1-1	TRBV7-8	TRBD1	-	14	TGTGCCAGCAGCCCCGGGACAGGGGGCGACCGGGCTTTCTTT	CASSPGTGGDRAFF
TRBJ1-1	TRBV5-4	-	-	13	TGTGCCAGCAGCTTGGTAGGGGTGACTGAAGCTTTCTTT	CASSLVGVTEAFF
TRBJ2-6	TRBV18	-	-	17	TGTGCCAGCTCACCAGGGGCGCCGCCCTCTGGGGCCAACGTCCTGACTTTC	CASSPGAPPSGANVLTF
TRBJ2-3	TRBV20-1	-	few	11	TGCAGTGCTTCCAAGCCAGATACGCAGTATTTT	CSASKPDTQYF
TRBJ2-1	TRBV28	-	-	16	TGTGCCAGCGTACCCGGCCTGGTCACGACTTACAATGAGCAGTTCTTC	CASVPGLVTTYNEQFF
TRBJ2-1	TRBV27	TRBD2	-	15	TGTGCCAGCAGTCGGACTAGCGGGAGCTACAATGAGCAGTTCTTC	CASSRTSGSYNEQFF
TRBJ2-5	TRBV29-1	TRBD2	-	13	TGCAGCGCTGAGCGGGGGCCCCGGGAGACCCAGTACTTC	CSAERGPRETQYF
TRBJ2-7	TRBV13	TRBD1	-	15	TGTGCCAGCAGCTTAGAGGGACAGTTCTCCTACGAGCAGTACTTC	CASSLEGQFSYEQYF
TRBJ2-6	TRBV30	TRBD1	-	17	TGTGCCTGGGCGTCGGACAGGGGCCTCTCTGGGGCCAACGTCCTGACTTTC	CAWASDRGLSGANVLTF
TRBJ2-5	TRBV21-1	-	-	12	TGTGACACGGGGGGGCGCGGGGAGACCCAGTACTTC	CDTGGRGETQYF
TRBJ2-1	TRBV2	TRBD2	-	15	TGTGCCAGCACGCCCGAAACTAGCGGGGGGAATGAGCAGTTCTTC	CASTPETSGGNEQFF
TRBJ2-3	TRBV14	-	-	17	TGTGCCAGCAGCCAAGTATCAGGGAGGTGGAGGGGAGATACGCAGTATTTT	CASSQVSGRWRGDTQYF
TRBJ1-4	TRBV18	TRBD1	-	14	TGTGCCAGCTCTCCCCGGACAGGGCATGAAAAACTGTTTTTT	CASSPRTGHEKLFF
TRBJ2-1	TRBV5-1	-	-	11	TGCGCCAGCAGCTTGCAGGATGAGCAGTTCTTC	CASSLQDEQFF
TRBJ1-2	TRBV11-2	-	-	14	TGTGCCAGCAGCCCCCCCCGGGGGGACTATGGCTACACCTTC	CASSPPRGDYGYTF
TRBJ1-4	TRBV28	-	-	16	TGTGCCAGCAGTCTAGGTCAGGGCAACTTTAATGAAAAACTGTTTTTT	CASSLGQGNFNEKLFF
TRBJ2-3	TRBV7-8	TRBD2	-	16	TGTGCCAGCAGCTTACGGACTAGCGGGGGCACAGATACGCAGTATTTT	CASSLRTSGGTDTQYF
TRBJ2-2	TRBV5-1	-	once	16	TGCGCCAGCAGCTTGGTCGGAGGGGTAGACACCGGGGAGCTGTTTTTT	CASSLVGGVDTGELFF
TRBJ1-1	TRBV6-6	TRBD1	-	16	TGTGCCAGCAGTTACCGGCAGGGGGCGCTAGACACTGAAGCTTTCTTT	CASSYRQGALDTEAFF
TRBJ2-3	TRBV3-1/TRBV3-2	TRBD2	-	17	TGTGCCAGCAGCCAATTCTGGCTAGCGGGGGGTCACGATACGCAGTATTTT	CASSQFWLAGGHDTQYF